This T cell receptor (beta chain) is from a study of blood T cell repertoires in COVID-19 (dated by TCRdb to the early 2020s). Some background on the complete study: The collaborator samples originated in the United States, Italy and Spain and spanned the acute and convalescent phases of COVID-19. The prospective study material was composed of cDNA or gDNA derived from T cells, B-cell-depleted T cells, or PBMCs. The dataset comprised deeply sampled blood TCRbeta repertoires from subjects exposed to, actively infected with, or recovered from COVID-19. A freely available public database, intended as a resource for researchers studying the immune response to SARS-CoV-2, is where the repertoires were released. Samples came from the ongoing ImmuneRACE study (first 160 participants) plus 1,254 subjects from 6 global collaborators. A de-identified subject ID, COVID-19 status, age in years and sex were almost always included in the sample metadata. Where HLA class I and class II types were available, the types were taken from metadata supplied by the sample provider, not from assay-based typing.

TCRbeta CDR3 regions were amplified from genomic DNA by means of the immunoSEQ Assay, a bias-controlled multiplex PCR. In the authors' own workflow: Nucleated cell counts per sample were estimated from amplification of reference gene primers within the assay. Sequence reads were collapsed and filtered to measure the absolute abundance of every unique TCRbeta CDR3 rearrangement. Productive Simpson clonality was computed per sample as the square root of Simpson's diversity index over productive rearrangements. Here the immuneACCESS table is served through TCRdb, limited to in-frame sequences with V and J called. Missing clones are a known gap in these copies; in checked studies unresolved V genes cover under half, and the rest lacks a known reason. V, J and clone size are those of that table, while D and trimming were read from the DNA. The sample contains 110,000 to 150,000 clones, about 90% of them found a single time. About 1.8% of the sample is held by the ten biggest clonotypes.

With respect to this clone: Its antigen remains unidentified. It has no much larger one-base neighbor in the sample; base qualities were not kept.

Each collaborating institution followed its own protocols to collect whole blood in K2EDTA tubes. Collaborator samples were shipped for TCRbeta analysis as frozen whole blood, isolated PBMCs, or DNA extracted from either sample type. The paper's findings and limits, for the study overall: The amount of clinical and demographic metadata varied by source and participant and was provided uncurated.

Unmatched junction bases come to 8, with V trimmed by 6 bases and J by 8 bases. The CDR3 numbers 14 residues from cysteine through phenylalanine. Just CDR3 DNA is preserved here, 42 bases in frame from base 1. In the germline V gene, CDR1 corresponds to MNHEY and CDR2 to SVGAGI. Sequencing input: peripheral blood. This sequence was found in a woman in her fifties or sixties with acute or convalescent COVID-19. The rearrangement joined TRBV6-5 to TRBJ1-4; TRBD1 fits 8 bases in the junction. The CDR3 loop reads CASSPTGVGEKLFF. The DNA sequence is given as TGTGCCAGCAGCCCGACAGGGGTCGGCGAAAAACTGTTTTTT.